The sequence of this TCR beta chain was determined in a study of neurological immune-mediated disorders. cDNA synthesis was performed by 5'RACE with 10-nucleotide random UMIs. The output of every sequencing run exceeded 190 million TCR-beta sequences, derived from 15-18 subjects. TCRdb redid the calling of the 5' RACE reads with MiXCR, one entry per CDR3 protein. This table holds fewer than 25,000 distinct CDR3 sequences, 8% to 13% found once. Notes on the study in general: In HTLV-1-associated myelopathy, TCR clonal expansion was greatest, and in multiple sclerosis it was least, below healthy controls. Across subjects, no CDR3 amino acid sequence appeared in expanded clones of more than one subject, a finding that suggested private repertoires in all groups.

This clonotype was seen many times. The antigen is unknown. This TCR derives from a woman aged 60 to 75 with HTLV-1-associated myelopathy (HAM/TSP). Sample: PBMCs.

CDR3 protein: CASSTGTNYGYTF. CDR3 bases: TGTGCCAGCAGCACCGGGACCAACTATGGCTACACCTTC. This chain links TRBV7-9 with TRBJ1-2; D is possibly TRBD1 (5 bases). The V end was cut by 5 bases, the J end by 2 bases, with 9 bases between. From germline, CDR1 is SEHNR and CDR2 FQNEAQ (reference sequence). The CDR3 totals 13 residues.